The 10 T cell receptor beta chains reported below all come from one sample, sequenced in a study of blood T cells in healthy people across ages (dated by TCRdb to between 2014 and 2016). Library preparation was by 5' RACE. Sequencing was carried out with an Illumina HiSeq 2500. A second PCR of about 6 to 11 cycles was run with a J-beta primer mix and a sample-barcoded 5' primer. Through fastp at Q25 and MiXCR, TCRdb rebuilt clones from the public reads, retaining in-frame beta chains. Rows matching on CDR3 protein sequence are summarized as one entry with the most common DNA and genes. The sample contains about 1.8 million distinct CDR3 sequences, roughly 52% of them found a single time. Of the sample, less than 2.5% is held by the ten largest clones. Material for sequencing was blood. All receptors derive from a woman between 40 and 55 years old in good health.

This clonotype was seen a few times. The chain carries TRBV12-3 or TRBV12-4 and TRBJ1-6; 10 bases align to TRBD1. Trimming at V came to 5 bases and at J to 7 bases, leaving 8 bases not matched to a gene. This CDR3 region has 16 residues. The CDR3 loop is CASSPSTGGRNSPLHF. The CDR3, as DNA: TGTGCCAGCAGTCCATCGACAGGGGGCAGGAATTCACCCCTCCACTTT.

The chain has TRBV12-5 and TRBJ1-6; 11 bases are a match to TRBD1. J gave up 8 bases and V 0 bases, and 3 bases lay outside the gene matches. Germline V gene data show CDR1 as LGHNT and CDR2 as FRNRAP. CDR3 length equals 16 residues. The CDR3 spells CASGLVQGQGDSPLHF. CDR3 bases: TGTGCTAGTGGTTTGGTACAGGGACAGGGGGATTCACCCCTCCACTTT.

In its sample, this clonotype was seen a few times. CDR3 coding DNA: TGTGCCAGCAGCACCCCGACAGGGGGTATGGAAGAGACCCAGTACTTC. Protein sequence: CASSTPTGGMEETQYF. The chain couples TRBV7-9 to TRBJ2-5; TRBD1 agrees at 9 bases. The J segment lost 3 bases and the V segment lost 5 bases, leaving 10 bases of the junction unmatched. CDR3 length: 16 residues. Germline CDR1 reads SEHNR; CDR2 reads FQNEAQ (reference sequence). The full variable domain, rest sourced from reference TRBV7-9 and TRBJ2-5, is DTGVSQNPRHKITKRGQNVTFRCDPISEHNRLYWYRQTLGQGPEFLTYFQNEAQLEKSRLLSDRFSAERPKGSFSTLEIQRTEQGDSAMYLCASSTPTGGMEETQYFGPGTRLLVL.

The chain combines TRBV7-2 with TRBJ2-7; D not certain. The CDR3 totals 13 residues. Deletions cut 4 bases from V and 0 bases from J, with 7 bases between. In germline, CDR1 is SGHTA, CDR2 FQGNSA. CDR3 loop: CASSYTSSYEQYF. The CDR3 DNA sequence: TGTGCCAGCAGCTACACGAGCTCCTACGAGCAGTACTTC.

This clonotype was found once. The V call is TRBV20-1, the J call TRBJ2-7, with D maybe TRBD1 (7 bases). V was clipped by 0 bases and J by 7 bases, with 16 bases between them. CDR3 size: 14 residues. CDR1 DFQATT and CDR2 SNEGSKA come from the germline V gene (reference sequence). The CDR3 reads CSARDGAGGREQYF. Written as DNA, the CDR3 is TGCAGTGCTAGAGATGGGGCAGGGGGGCGAGAGCAGTACTTC.

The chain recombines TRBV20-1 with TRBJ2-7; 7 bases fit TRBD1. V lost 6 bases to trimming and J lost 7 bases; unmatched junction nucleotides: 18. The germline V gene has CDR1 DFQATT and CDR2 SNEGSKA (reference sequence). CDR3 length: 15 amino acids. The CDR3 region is CSAPPPGQTYNEQYF. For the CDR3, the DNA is TGCAGTGCGCCACCCCCGGGACAGACCTACAATGAGCAGTACTTC.

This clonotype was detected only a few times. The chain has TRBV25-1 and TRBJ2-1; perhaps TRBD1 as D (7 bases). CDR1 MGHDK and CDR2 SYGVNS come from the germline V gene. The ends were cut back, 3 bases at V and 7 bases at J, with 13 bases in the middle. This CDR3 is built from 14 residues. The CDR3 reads CASSDGRGVNEQFF. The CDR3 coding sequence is TGTGCCAGCAGTGATGGCAGGGGGGTGAATGAGCAGTTCTTC.

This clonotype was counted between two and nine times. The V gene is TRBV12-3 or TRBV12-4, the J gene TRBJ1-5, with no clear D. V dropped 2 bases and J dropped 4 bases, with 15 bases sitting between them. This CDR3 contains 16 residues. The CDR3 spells CASSLQPPALNQPQHF. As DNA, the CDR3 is TGTGCCAGCAGTTTACAGCCTCCCGCTTTAAATCAGCCCCAGCATTTT.

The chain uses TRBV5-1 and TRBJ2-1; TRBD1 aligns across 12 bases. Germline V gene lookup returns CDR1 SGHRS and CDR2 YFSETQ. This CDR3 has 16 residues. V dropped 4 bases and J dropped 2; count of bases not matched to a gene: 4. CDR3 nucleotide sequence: TGCGCCAGCAGCCATGGGACAGGGGGCCCCTACAATGAGCAGTTCTTC. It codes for CASSHGTGGPYNEQFF.

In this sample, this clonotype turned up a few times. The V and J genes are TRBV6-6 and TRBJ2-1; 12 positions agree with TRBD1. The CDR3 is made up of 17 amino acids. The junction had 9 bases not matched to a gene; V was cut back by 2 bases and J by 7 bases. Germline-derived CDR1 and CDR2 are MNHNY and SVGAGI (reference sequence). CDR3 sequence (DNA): TGTGCCAGCAGTTACGGGACAGGGGGCATCCGACGGAATGAGCAGTTCTTC. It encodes CASSYGTGGIRRNEQFF.